This T cell receptor beta chain derives from a study of T cell repertoires in cytomegalovirus infection. CDR1 is KGHDR and CDR2 is SFDVKD in the germline V gene. The CDR3 has 13 amino acids. V lost 12 bases and J lost 3, with 16 bases in between. TCRdb independently ran MiXCR on the reads; one entry per CDR3 protein. The sample holds fewer than 550,000 distinct CDR3 sequences, more than 20% seen once. Remarks on this clonotype: Its antigen is as yet unknown.

Study findings and constraints: Pooled public TCR beta family frequency picked out CMV carriers with the relevant HLA.

The source of this sequence is a human donor in good health (CMV status not recorded). Some clones in this sample may be carry-over from other donors' samples. The sample consisted of PBMCs. J is TRBJ1-2 and V is TRBV24-1; D might be TRBD1 (6 bases). The CDR3, as DNA: TGTGCCGCTAAGCGGGCAGGGGACTATGGCTACACCTTC. Encoded protein: CAAKRAGDYGYTF.